This T cell receptor beta chain was profiled in a study of T cells expressing NK-cell markers. The overall study: Seven sequenced donors out of eight were HCMV-seropositive, one seronegative.

The authors generated TCR beta cDNA through 5'RACE template switching with UMIs. TCRdb re-called the 5' RACE reads; one entry per CDR3 protein, DNA not given. This sample's clone table lists approximately 440,000 distinct CDR3 sequences. Details on this clonotype: The antigen is not known.

Notes on the study in general: Each of roughly six donors carried dominant NKG2C+ clonotypes accounting for roughly 1.0-7.0% of CD8+ T cells. Several donors' CD3+CD56-NKG2C+ cells were dominated by the same clonotypes.

Sequencing used blood T cells: a sorted CD56 or NKG2C T cell subset, CD4+ or CD8+ T cells, or bulk PBMC T cells (not recorded which). This TCR was sampled from a woman in her fifties or sixties in good health.

The CDR3 reads CSAAPGLLSTDTQYF. The J gene is TRBJ2-3, the V gene TRBV20-1; the TCRdb D gene call, TRBD2, has no DNA to confirm it. The CDR3 consists of 15 residues. Per germline, CDR1 DFQATT and CDR2 SNEGSKA (reference sequence).